The TCR beta chain under discussion was sequenced for a study of persistence of HIV-infected CD4 T cells. The immunoSEQ assay was version 4, run in survey mode. Sequencing used immunoSEQ multiplex PCR; TCRdb keeps in-frame clones, though not all of them. The data hold about 64,000 clones, with less than 85% observed a single time. V lost 4 bases and J lost 4, with 8 bases in between. This CDR3 spans 13 amino acids. CDR1 is SEHNR and CDR2 is FQNEAQ in the germline V gene (reference sequence). This clone was observed a few times. Its specificity is not known. Cells were stimulated with overlapping HIV-1 Gag 15-mer peptides. CD40L-negative CD69-negative CD45RO-high memory CD4+ T cells were sorted as populations depleted of antigen-responding cells. Study findings and constraints: CMV- and Gag-responding cells had lower TCRbeta richness than CD3/CD28-responding cells.

This specimen was CD4+ T cells sorted from PBMCs after roughly 18-hour stimulation, taken from a patient who received antiretroviral therapy. The receptor comes from an adult man with HIV who was CMV-seropositive. The rearrangement links TRBV7-9 to TRBJ1-5, with D tentatively TRBD1 (5 bases). The CDR3 loop is CASSSGGNQPQHF. The CDR3 bases are TGTGCCAGCAGCTCGGGGGGAAATCAGCCCCAGCATTTT.